The clone carrying this T cell receptor (beta chain) was picked up a small number of times. As yet, its antigen is unknown. This sample was included in a study of T cells in Graves' hyperthyroidism and ophthalmopathy. Points from the study as a whole: Appearing also in blood were most of the thyroid clonotypes expanded above 0.001. The model anticipated ophthalmopathy a median about six months pre-onset.

The germline CDR1 and CDR2 sequences are DFQATT and SNEGSKA (reference sequence). The CDR3 is 16 residues long. After removal of 1 base from V and 7 bases from J, the junction contained 9 bases not matched to a gene. TCR beta CDR3 regions were amplified from RNA transcripts. An initial round of RT-PCR targeting the TCR CDR3 relied on the HTBI primer set. TCRdb reprocessed the multiplex PCR reads via MiXCR and lists one record per CDR3 protein. The sample has more than 600,000 distinct CDR3 sequences, about a sixth seen once. Patients between 18 and 65 years old had hyperthyroidism, newly diagnosed and lasting under 2 months. Patients were excluded for uncontrolled infection, other autoimmune disease, pregnancy or lactation.

The sequence was obtained from a man aged 18 to 29 with Graves' hyperthyroidism. The sequenced sample consisted of blood. The chain combines TRBV20-1 with TRBJ1-6; 8 bases fit TRBD1. CDR3 loop: CSARVAGGASNSPLHF. CDR3 nucleotides: TGCAGTGCTAGAGTCGCAGGGGGCGCGAGCAATTCACCCCTCCACTTT.